This T cell receptor (beta chain) was recorded in a study of metastatic and nonmetastatic thyroid tumors. As for the study in general: Patients with malignant and benign thyroid disease provided blood and tumor or nodule tissue, whose repertoires were compared.

Study findings and constraints: The study reportedly found significantly higher TCR beta diversity in malignant thyroid tumors than benign nodules, in blood and tumor.

Every patient was untreated before thyroid surgery. How the authors handled the data: To classify distant metastasis in papillary thyroid cancer, a model was built from CDR3 differences across clinicopathological groups. With MiXCR, TCRdb reprocessed the PCR reads. TCRdb assigned the V and J calls; the authors' analysis was not used. The table has tens of thousands of clones, roughly 17% seen once. CDR1 and CDR2 (germline): DFQATT, SNEGSKA (reference sequence). The CDR3 is made up of 12 amino acids. The germline V and J ends were trimmed by 4 bases and 0 bases, with 7 bases remaining between them. This clone appeared many times. Its target is unknown.

Sequenced: blood. J is TRBJ2-7 and V is TRBV20-1, with D maybe TRBD2 (5 bases). The source of this sequence is a male donor with papillary thyroid cancer or a benign thyroid nodule (not recorded which). Some clones in this sample may be carry-over from other donors' samples. CDR3 DNA sequence: TGCAGTGCTACCGGGGACTCCTACGAGCAGTACTTC. Its protein product is CSATGDSYEQYF.